Each of the 22 T cell receptor beta chains below was sequenced from the same sample in a study of breast tumors, draining lymph nodes, adjacent tissues. TCRdb reprocessed the multiplex PCR reads via MiXCR and lists one record per CDR3 protein. The sample consists of 85,000 to 130,000 distinct CDR3 sequences, less than 25% of them appearing once. Axillary draining lymph nodes of breast cancer patients supplied the node samples. The sequenced sample was axillary lymph node tissue. The receptors shown here come from a female donor with breast cancer. Some clones in this sample may be carry-over from other donors' samples.

This clonotype was detected ten times or more. The chain is built from TRBV10-1 and TRBJ2-3; 8 bases match TRBD2. The V and J ends lost 2 bases and 5 bases, in that order; junction bases with no gene match: 6. The germline CDR1 and CDR2 sequences are WNHNN and SYGVQD (reference sequence). The length of the CDR3 is 15 residues. This CDR3 reads CASSETPTSVDTQYF. CDR3 DNA: TGCGCCAGCAGTGAGACTCCGACTAGCGTAGATACGCAGTATTTT.

In its sample, this clonotype was seen a few times. The chain recombines TRBV5-4 with TRBJ2-1, with 16 nucleotides matching TRBD2. V lost 0 bases and J lost 5; bases outside the gene matches: 8. CDR1 SGHNT and CDR2 YYREEE come from the germline V gene (reference sequence). The CDR3 is made up of 19 amino acids. CDR3 sequence reads: CASSLVDMGLAGGNNEQFF. DNA for the CDR3: TGTGCCAGCAGCTTGGTAGATATGGGACTAGCGGGGGGGAACAATGAGCAGTTCTTC.

For this clonotype: One end of the junction varies from germline; a read error may be responsible. The chain joins TRBV28 to TRBJ2-3; D gene unclear. This CDR3 contains 13 residues. The V gene's germline CDR1 is MDHEN and CDR2 SYDVKM. The CDR3: CASRPTVTDTRYF. Written as DNA, the CDR3 is TGTGCCAGCAGGCCAACAGTTACAGATACGCGGTATTTT.

In its sample, this clonotype was seen many times. The CDR3 here is CSARDSSLPNNEQFF. CDR3 DNA: TGCAGTGCTAGAGATTCTAGCCTCCCTAACAATGAGCAGTTCTTC. This chain joins TRBV20-1 and TRBJ2-1, with D possibly matching TRBD2 (5 bases). The V gene's germline CDR1 is DFQATT and CDR2 SNEGSKA (reference sequence). Trimming cost V 0 bases and J 5 bases, with 14 bases left between them. The CDR3 runs to 15 residues.

The chain couples TRBV28 to TRBJ1-4; D not resolved. V was pared by 3 bases and J by 7 bases, with 3 bases between. Germline CDR1 MDHEN, CDR2 SYDVKM. The CDR3 totals 11 residues. CDR3 nucleotides: TGTGCCAGCAGTTTCTTTGAAAAACTGTTTTTT. Residues: CASSFFEKLFF.

This clonotype was picked up many times. The chain couples TRBV9 to TRBJ1-4; no clear D. There are 13 residues in the CDR3. Germline lookup yields CDR1 SGDLS and CDR2 YYNGEE. V was cut by 0 bases and J by 5 bases, with 5 bases left in between. The CDR3 is CASSVATNEKLFF. The CDR3 DNA sequence: TGTGCCAGCAGCGTAGCTACCAATGAAAAACTGTTTTTT.

About this clonotype: A much larger clonotype is one base distant, so this may be a read error. Written as DNA, the CDR3 is TGCGCCAGCAGCCAACAGGGACAGTCCGCTTCAGTTGGCTATTGCTACACCTTC. Translating gives CASSQQGQSASVGYCYTF. The chain carries TRBV5-1 and TRBJ1-2, with 7 bases lining up with TRBD1. The CDR3 covers 18 residues. The germline V gene encodes CDR1 SGHRS and CDR2 YFSETQ.

This clonotype was seen at least ten times. This chain joins TRBV19 and TRBJ1-2; 10 bases are shared with TRBD1. The J segment lost 3 bases and the V segment lost 9 bases, leaving 1 base of the junction unmatched. CDR1 is LNHDA and CDR2 is SQIVND in the germline V gene (reference sequence). This CDR3 region has 12 residues. The CDR3 DNA reads TGTGCCAGGGACAGGGGGGACTATGGCTACACCTTC. Translated: CARDRGDYGYTF.

This clonotype was recorded at least ten times. The chain joins TRBV6-6 to TRBJ1-6; TRBD1 aligns across 9 bases. Germline loops: CDR1 MNHNY, CDR2 SVGAGI (reference sequence). The trim removed 6 bases at V and 7 bases at J, leaving 1 base unmatched. The CDR3 contains 13 residues. For the CDR3, the DNA is TGTGCCAGCAGCGGGACAGGGAATTCACCCCTCCACTTT. Its translation: CASSGTGNSPLHF.

This clonotype has at least ten counts. The chain recombines TRBV6-4 with TRBJ1-2; a weak D match, TRBD1 (6 bases). CDR3 length equals 13 residues. Between the trimmed V and J ends, which lost 5 bases and 4 bases, there was a span of 11 bases. The germline CDR1 and CDR2 sequences are MRHNA and SNTAGT. CDR3 DNA sequence: TGTGCCAGCAGTACAGGGCCTGGCTATGGCTACACCTTC. This sequence encodes CASSTGPGYGYTF.

This chain uses TRBV11-2 with TRBJ1-2, with 9 positions matching TRBD1. The germline CDR1 and CDR2 sequences are SGHAT and FQNNGV. The trim removed 3 bases at V and 7 bases at J, leaving 9 bases unmatched. This CDR3 is built from 15 residues. CDR3 DNA: TGTGCCAGCAGCTTGCCCTGGGGACAGGGTGGTGGCTACACCTTC. This sequence encodes CASSLPWGQGGGYTF. The full variable domain, in which reference TRBV11-2 and TRBJ1-2 provide the parts outside the CDR3, is EAGVAQSPRYKIIEKRQSVAFWCNPISGHATLYWYQQILGQGPKLLIQFQNNGVVDDSQLPKDRFSAERLKGVDSTLKIQPAKLEDSAVYLCASSLPWGQGGGYTFGSGTRLTVV.

This clonotype was picked up a small number of times. The rearrangement uses TRBV28 and TRBJ2-7, with 12 bases lining up with TRBD1. V lost 5 bases, J lost 3 bases, and 8 bases stayed unmatched. Germline V gives CDR1 MDHEN, CDR2 SYDVKM. The CDR3 is 16 amino acids. CDR3 in DNA: TGTGCCAGCAGTCCGAGGGGGACAGGGGGCTTCTACGAGCAGTACTTC. Protein: CASSPRGTGGFYEQYF.

With regard to this clonotype: This sequence may be a read error, since a much larger clone differs from it by one base. The chain recombines TRBV6-1 with TRBJ2-7, with D possibly matching TRBD1 (5 bases). CDR3 length: 14 amino acids. Germline CDR1 is MNHNS and CDR2 is SASEGT. V shed 4 bases and J shed 4 bases, with 14 bases lying between them. The CDR3 region is CASSVRNRTYEQYF. CDR3 in DNA: TGTGCCAGCAGTGTCCGGAACAGGACATACGAGCAGTACTTC.

The V and J genes are TRBV18 and TRBJ2-1, with D maybe TRBD1 (6 bases). Germline assignment: CDR1 KGHSH and CDR2 LQKENI. The CDR3 is 13 amino acids. Deletions cut 3 bases from V and 10 bases from J, with 13 bases between. CDR3 DNA: TGTGCCAGCTCACCCGGCTCCGGGACAGAGCAGTTCTTC. It translates to CASSPGSGTEQFF.

V gene TRBV2 combines with J gene TRBJ2-1, with 11 bases that match TRBD1. This CDR3 comprises 15 residues. Germline CDR1 SNHLY, CDR2 FYNNEI. Germline trimming cut 6 bases from V and 8 bases from J; bases unmatched to any gene: 9. CDR3 region: CASSRDRGRLDEQFF. Here the CDR3 DNA reads TGTGCCAGCAGCCGGGACAGGGGGAGATTGGATGAGCAGTTCTTC. The full variable domain, with the rest looked up from reference TRBV2 and TRBJ2-1, is EPEVTQTPSHQVTQMGQEVILRCVPISNHLYFYWYRQILGQKVEFLVSFYNNEISEKSEIFDDQFSVERPDGSNFTLKIRSTKLEDSAMYFCASSRDRGRLDEQFFGPGTRLTVL.

This clonotype was observed many times. In DNA form, the CDR3 reads TGTGCCAGCAGCCTCGGGGGCTTGTATTCACCCCTCCACTTT. Translated, it gives CASSLGGLYSPLHF. The V and J genes are TRBV5-6 and TRBJ1-6; weak D call: TRBD1 (6 bases). V lost 4 bases and J 8 bases, leaving 13 bases between the germline ends. This CDR3 spans 14 amino acids. In germline, CDR1 is SGHDT, CDR2 YYEEEE.

This clonotype was observed a few times. The chain employs TRBV27 and TRBJ2-3; TRBD1 aligns across 7 bases. The germline V gene encodes CDR1 MNHEY and CDR2 SMNVEV (reference sequence). With V trimmed by 5 bases and J by 3 bases, 8 bases remained unmatched. The CDR3 has 15 amino acids. The CDR3 loop is CASSQTGVRTDTQYF. For the CDR3, the DNA is TGTGCCAGCAGTCAAACAGGGGTCAGAACAGATACGCAGTATTTT.

This clonotype occurred many times. This chain links TRBV28 with TRBJ2-7; D ambiguous. V gave up 10 bases and J gave up 7 bases, with 11 bases separating them. The CDR3 runs 10 residues. Germline V gives CDR1 MDHEN, CDR2 SYDVKM. The CDR3 coding sequence is TGTGCCACCATAGACGGAGAGCAGTACTTC. This encodes CATIDGEQYF.

The sample holds many counts of this clonotype. V usage is TRBV10-3 and J usage is TRBJ2-5, with a weak D call TRBD1 (7 bases). CDR1 is ENHRY and CDR2 is SYGVKD in the germline V gene. CDR3 size: 14 residues. Trimming pared 7 bases from V and 5 bases from J, leaving 17 bases between. The CDR3 sequence is CAITARPGGETQYF. The DNA for the CDR3 is TGTGCCATCACCGCCCGACCAGGGGGGGAGACCCAGTACTTC.

To note about this clonotype: Compared with germline, one end of the junction differs, possibly owing to a read error. V is TRBV7-9 and J is TRBJ2-7, with D possibly being TRBD1 (6 bases). The CDR3 spans 14 residues. Germline CDR1 reads SEHNR; CDR2 reads FQNEAQ (reference sequence). The CDR3 nucleotides are TGTCCCAGCAGCGCGAACAGGGCTCCCTACGAGCAGTACTTC. It yields the protein CPSSANRAPYEQYF.

Ten or more counts support this clonotype. This sequence joins TRBV7-2 and TRBJ2-1, with 8 bases identical to TRBD2. Germline CDR1 reads SGHTA; CDR2 reads FQGNSA. The CDR3 has 21 residues. J gave up 3 bases and V 2 bases, and 21 bases lay outside the gene matches. In DNA form, the CDR3 reads TGTGCCAGCAGCTTATTCAAGTTGGAAAGCGGCGGGGGGCTGATCTACAATGAGCAGTTCTTC. Translated, it gives CASSLFKLESGGGLIYNEQFF.

The sample holds a few counts of this clonotype. J is TRBJ2-2 and V is TRBV3-1, with D possibly being TRBD2 (5 bases). With 2 bases removed from V and 7 bases from J, the gap between germline ends came to 14 bases. The CDR3 has 15 residues. Germline V gene data show CDR1 as LGHDT and CDR2 as YNNKEL (reference sequence). The chain's CDR3 is CASSQFNTGLGELFF. CDR3 DNA sequence: TGTGCCAGCAGCCAATTTAATACTGGACTCGGGGAGCTGTTTTTT.